This TCR beta chain was sequenced during a study of blood T cell repertoires in COVID-19. The wider study: Sites across the United States, Italy and Spain contributed samples from acute and convalescent COVID-19.

V was trimmed by 8 bases and J by 0 bases, leaving 8 bases between them. Looked up from germline, CDR1 is SEHNR and CDR2 is FQNEAQ (reference sequence). This CDR3 region has 13 residues. Clinical histories supplied by participants themselves formed the basis of cohort assignment. In Cohort 3, a recovered donor had either two negative PCRs, clearance, or symptom resolution. Produced via immunoSEQ multiplex PCR; TCRdb's table is partial and in-frame only. The sample contains approximately 280,000 clones, roughly 90% of which appear only once. The chain carries TRBV7-9 and TRBJ2-1; D not resolved. The specimen sequenced was PBMCs or T cells enriched from blood (not recorded which). The clonotype was recovered from a woman in her sixties or seventies who had recovered from COVID-19. The CDR3 spells CASEVSSYNEQFF. CDR3 nucleotides: TGTGCCAGCGAGGTGAGCTCCTACAATGAGCAGTTCTTC.